The entry that follows covers one T cell receptor (beta chain) sequence. Its specificity is unknown. This sample stems from a study of T cell clonotyping in hematopoietic cell transplantation. Produced via immunoSEQ multiplex PCR; TCRdb's table is partial and in-frame only. The top ten hold around 2.5% of the sample, which has approximately 17,000 clones, roughly 90% seen once. Trimming cost V 1 base and J 5 bases, with 6 bases left between them. CDR1 is LGHNA, CDR2 YSLEER, per germline. The CDR3 is 13 amino acids. The study's findings and limits: Recipient TCR diversity dropped after transplant; expanded clonotypes rose from day 30 to 180.

The TCR originated in a man aged 45-65 years in good health. Some clones in this sample may be carry-over from other donors' samples. The specimen was peripheral blood mononuclear cells. The chain combines TRBV4-3 with TRBJ1-5; D unclear. CDR3 nucleotides: TGCGCCAGCAGCCAAGGACGGTATCAGCCCCAGCATTTT. It codes for CASSQGRYQPQHF.